This T cell receptor beta chain was recovered during a study of identifying expanded T cells in peripheral blood. Method: immunoSEQ multiplex PCR; TCRdb's copy keeps in-frame clones and lacks some. There are about 130,000 clones in the sample; 86% occur only once, and 8.4% lies in the top ten. Looked up from germline, CDR1 is WNHNN and CDR2 is SYGVQD (reference sequence). Trimming cost V 3 bases and J 12 bases; bases outside gene matches: 5. The CDR3 has 12 amino acids. Study findings and constraints: Over approximately two and four weeks, about 15 and 19 clones changed, versus around 1.3 between replicates. Clone count variance between two-week samples rose with total template count.

With regard to this clone: Its antigen remains unidentified.

Healthy donors had no documented immune events, such as infections, while sampled. This clonotype originated in a person between 18 and 70 years old in good health. Source material: blood. The genes are TRBV10-1 and TRBJ1-1; 9 nucleotides match TRBD1. This chain's CDR3 is CASSDPGTGTFF. For the CDR3, the DNA is TGCGCCAGCAGTGACCCCGGGACAGGGACTTTCTTT.